The clone carrying this T cell receptor (beta chain) occurred once. Its antigen is as yet unknown. This sample was taken from a study of shared clonotypes between healthy human individuals. About the study: Participating donors consisted of a couple of women and a few men aged 18 to 49. Study-wide results and limits: Clonotypes shared by all four sorted-subset donors had higher generation probabilities than non-shared clonotypes. Relative to memory subsets, naive subsets generally showed larger estimated richness.

V was cut by 5 bases and J by 15 bases, with 14 bases left in between. CDR3 size: 11 residues. Germline values: CDR1 SGHVS, CDR2 FQNEAQ. Splitting of CD4+ cells produced CD45RA+ naive and CD45RA-negative memory subsets. Method: immunoSEQ multiplex PCR; TCRdb's copy keeps in-frame clones and lacks some. The repertoire consists of more than 2,000,000 clones, with roughly 93% occurring once and the leading ten covering 0.3% to 0.4%. J is TRBJ1-5 and V is TRBV7-8; D is ambiguous. Sequencing was done on a sample of naive CD4+ T cells from PBMCs. Stated subset: CD45RA+ positively selected. The origin of this receptor is a man between 18 and 35 years old in good health. Some clones in this sample may be carry-over from other donors' samples. CDR3 nucleotides: TGTGCCAGCAGCGTAGATGTCAGACCGCATTTT. This encodes CASSVDVRPHF.